One sample yielded the 24 T cell receptor beta chains listed below, sequenced in a study of OX40 agonist ivuxolimab in advanced cancers. Library generation was performed with the immunoSEQ multiplex PCR assay. TCRdb retrieved this table from immuneACCESS and kept in-frame rearrangements only. Not all clones are present; in checked studies, unresolved V genes account for under half, and no reason is known for the remainder. Within this sample are about 82,000 clones, with about 86% of them counted one time only. The ten biggest clones cover roughly 6% of the sample. The sample consisted of CD4+ or CD8+ T cells sorted from blood, taken in a trial of the OX40 agonist ivuxolimab. Receptors originate from an adult with an advanced solid tumor such as melanoma, head and neck, liver or kidney cancer.

DNA of the CDR3: TGTGCCAGCATGACTGGAGGAACCTCACCCCTCCACTTT. It specifies CASMTGGTSPLHF. This chain connects TRBV2 to TRBJ1-6; D call uncertain. This CDR3 spans 13 amino acids. The germline CDR1 and CDR2 sequences are SNHLY and FYNNEI. The germline V and J ends were trimmed by 7 bases and 10 bases, with 14 bases remaining between them.

This rearrangement joins TRBV6-5 to TRBJ1-1, with D perhaps matching TRBD1 (5 bases). The CDR3 runs 15 residues. The germline V and J ends were trimmed by 2 bases and 3 bases, with 13 bases remaining between them. From germline, CDR1 is MNHEY and CDR2 SVGAGI. CDR3 residues: CASSYTWTGDTEAFF. CDR3 in DNA: TGTGCCAGCAGTTACACCTGGACGGGGGACACTGAAGCTTTCTTT.

In its sample, this clone was seen a few times. J is TRBJ1-1 and V is TRBV9, with 8 positions matching TRBD1. J was trimmed by 10 bases and V by 4 bases; bases with no gene match: 9. The CDR3 is 13 residues long. Germline-derived CDR1 and CDR2 are SGDLS and YYNGEE. The CDR3 reads CASSPGAGGLAFF. CDR3 coding DNA: TGTGCCAGCAGCCCTGGGGCAGGGGGCCTAGCTTTCTTT.

This chain links TRBV30 with TRBJ1-4; 7 bases are a match to TRBD1. V shed 1 base, J shed 5 bases, and the junction held 13 bases outside the gene matches. The CDR3 runs 17 residues. CDR1 and CDR2 from the germline V gene are GTSNPN and SVGIG (reference sequence). The CDR3 protein is CAWSAAQRQGQNEKLFF. The CDR3 nucleotides are TGTGCCTGGAGTGCCGCCCAAAGACAGGGCCAGAATGAAAAACTGTTTTTT. Supplemented by reference TRBV30 and TRBJ1-4, the full variable domain reads SQTIHQWPATLVQPVGSPLSLECTVEGTSNPNLYWYRQAAGRGLQLLFYSVGIGQISSEVPQNLSASRPQDRQFILSSKKLLLSDSGFYLCAWSAAQRQGQNEKLFFGSGTQLSVL.

The chain is built from TRBV5-5 and TRBJ1-1, with a tentative D call TRBD1 (5 bases). Per germline, CDR1 SGHKS and CDR2 YYEKEE (reference sequence). The ends were cut back, 0 bases at V and 3 bases at J, with 12 bases in the middle. The CDR3 is 15 residues long. The CDR3 sequence is CASSLGGGGDTEAFF. Here the CDR3 DNA reads TGTGCCAGCAGCTTGGGTGGGGGAGGAGACACTGAAGCTTTCTTT.

This chain connects TRBV6-5 to TRBJ2-7, with 10 bases identical to TRBD2. The germline CDR1 and CDR2 sequences are MNHEY and SVGAGI. J gave up 4 bases and V 0 bases, and 3 bases lay outside the gene matches. The CDR3 runs to 15 residues. For the CDR3, the DNA is TGTGCCAGCAGTTACTCAGCTAGCGGGGGTTACGAGCAGTACTTC. Translated, it gives CASSYSASGGYEQYF.

The V and J genes are TRBV5-5 and TRBJ1-2; unclear D gene. The germline gives CDR1 SGHKS, CDR2 YYEKEE (reference sequence). This CDR3 is built from 13 residues. With 0 bases removed from V and 6 bases from J, the gap between germline ends came to 9 bases. CDR3 protein: CASSLASYDGYTF. CDR3 DNA: TGTGCCAGCAGCTTGGCCAGTTACGATGGCTACACCTTC.

The table lists this clone with a count of one. The rearrangement uses TRBV4-2 and TRBJ2-1; a possible D gene is TRBD1 (5 bases). This CDR3 contains 13 residues. Germline V lookup: CDR1 LGHNA, CDR2 YNFKEQ. The V end was cut by 4 bases, the J end by 8 bases, with 12 bases between. The CDR3 DNA sequence: TGTGCCAGCAGCCCACAGGCAGGCTATGAGCAGTTCTTC. Amino acids: CASSPQAGYEQFF.

The chain couples TRBV6-6 to TRBJ2-6, with D possibly called TRBD1 or TRBD2 (6 bases each). CDR1 is MNHNY and CDR2 is SVGAGI in the germline V gene (reference sequence). The CDR3 runs to 14 residues. V was cut by 7 bases and J by 2 bases, with 9 bases left in between. CDR3 protein: CASTRDTGANVLTF. CDR3 bases: TGTGCCAGCACGCGGGACACTGGGGCCAACGTCCTGACTTTC.

The chain combines TRBV19 with TRBJ2-1, with 10 bases matching TRBD2. The J segment lost 7 bases and the V segment lost 6 bases, leaving 9 bases of the junction unmatched. Germline values: CDR1 LNHDA, CDR2 SQIVND (reference sequence). This CDR3 contains 15 residues. CDR3: CASSELAGGENEQFF. The CDR3, as DNA: TGTGCCAGTAGCGAATTAGCGGGAGGTGAGAATGAGCAGTTCTTC.

V usage is TRBV6-1 and J usage is TRBJ2-1; D gene unclear. The CDR3 covers 14 residues. CDR1 is MNHNS, CDR2 SASEGT, per germline. The V and J ends lost 6 bases and 0 bases respectively, with 9 bases between them. The CDR3 nucleotides are TGTGCCAGCAGCCGCGGCAACTCCTACAATGAGCAGTTCTTC. It encodes CASSRGNSYNEQFF.

The genes are TRBV19 and TRBJ2-2; TRBD1 aligns across 9 bases. The V gene end was trimmed by 6 bases and the J gene end by 7 bases; junction bases not matched to a gene: 6. CDR1 and CDR2 (germline): LNHDA, SQIVND (reference sequence). The CDR3 extends over 14 amino acids. The DNA for the CDR3 is TGTGCCAGTAGCCCCCGGGACAGGGACGGGGAGCTGTTTTTT. Residues: CASSPRDRDGELFF.

The chain has TRBV6-5 and TRBJ1-2, with 7 bases matching TRBD1. Losses at the gene ends were 6 bases for V and 4 bases for J; bases not matched to a gene: 5. The CDR3 is 13 residues long. Germline V gene lookup returns CDR1 MNHEY and CDR2 SVGAGI. The CDR3 loop reads CASSNGDSYGYTF. CDR3 bases: TGTGCCAGCAGCAATGGGGACAGCTATGGCTACACCTTC.

J is TRBJ2-5 and V is TRBV7-2; D gene ambiguous. Germline CDR1 SGHTA, CDR2 FQGNSA. V was clipped by 3 bases and J by 3 bases, with 8 bases between them. The CDR3 totals 13 residues. DNA of the CDR3: TGTGCCAGCAGCTTCAACGGAAAAGAGACCCAGTACTTC. It yields the protein CASSFNGKETQYF.

This clone was seen more than once but under ten times. The V gene is TRBV5-1, the J gene TRBJ2-3, with D perhaps being TRBD1 or TRBD2 (5 bases each). Trimming cost V 4 bases and J 6 bases, with 12 bases left between them. The CDR3 is made up of 13 amino acids. Per the germline V gene, CDR1 is SGHRS and CDR2 is YFSETQ. CDR3 bases: TGCGCCAGCAGCGAGGGGAAGGGGGATACGCAGTATTTT. Translating gives CASSEGKGDTQYF.

This clone was detected only a few times. The chain combines TRBV7-6 with TRBJ1-1, with D possibly matching TRBD1 (5 bases). This CDR3 is built from 13 residues. Germline CDR1 reads SGHVS; CDR2 reads FNYEAQ. With 5 bases removed from V and 1 base from J, the gap between germline ends came to 8 bases. This CDR3 is CASSAGRNTEAFF. For the CDR3, the DNA is TGTGCCAGCAGCGCAGGGAGGAACACTGAAGCTTTCTTT.

The rearrangement uses TRBV5-5 and TRBJ1-2, with D possibly being TRBD1 (5 bases). Germline values: CDR1 SGHKS, CDR2 YYEKEE (reference sequence). Deletions cut 2 bases from V and 4 bases from J, with 9 bases between. This CDR3 is 13 amino acids long. CDR3 in DNA: TGTGCCAGCAGCTTAGGACACTTCTATGGCTACACCTTC. Residues: CASSLGHFYGYTF. The variable domain in full, completed from reference TRBV5-5 and TRBJ1-2, reads DAGVTQSPTHLIKTRGQQVTLRCSPISGHKSVSWYQQVLGQGPQFIFQYYEKEERGRGNFPDRFSARQFPNYSSELNVNALLLGDSALYLCASSLGHFYGYTFGSGTRLTVV.

The genes are TRBV11-2 and TRBJ1-1; D unresolved. The CDR3 covers 14 residues. The germline V and J ends were trimmed by 1 base and 0 bases, with 6 bases remaining between them. Germline CDR1 and CDR2: SGHAT and FQNNGV. The CDR3 DNA sequence: TGTGCCAGCAGCTTAGCCCCAATGAACACTGAAGCTTTCTTT. Translating gives CASSLAPMNTEAFF.

The chain carries TRBV25-1 and TRBJ1-2, with D uncertain. The V and J ends lost 6 bases and 14 bases respectively, with 16 bases between them. Germline loops: CDR1 MGHDK, CDR2 SYGVNS. This CDR3 has 11 amino acids. CDR3 in DNA: TGTGCCAGCAGCGGGGAGCAGTTGCAAACCTTC. Translation: CASSGEQLQTF.

The chain carries TRBV4-2 and TRBJ2-5; TRBD1 or TRBD2 may be the D gene (5 bases each). The last part of the DNA fits TRBJ2-7 better; the J call may be wrong. Germline-derived CDR1 and CDR2 are LGHNA and YNFKEQ. This CDR3 comprises 16 residues. CDR3 DNA: TGTGCCAGCAGCCCCAACGGGGCTACTGGCTCCTACGAGCAGTACTTC. It specifies CASSPNGATGSYEQYF.

The chain employs TRBV7-9 and TRBJ2-2; a weak D match, TRBD2 (5 bases). The CDR3 loop spans 18 amino acids. The germline V gene encodes CDR1 SEHNR and CDR2 FQNEAQ (reference sequence). Deletions cut 3 bases from V and 2 bases from J, with 19 bases between. The CDR3 sequence is CASSFRIGRDGNTGELFF. The DNA of the CDR3 is TGTGCCAGCAGCTTTCGAATAGGACGGGATGGAAACACCGGGGAGCTGTTTTTT.

The chain joins TRBV11-2 to TRBJ2-1; 9 positions match TRBD2. CDR3 length: 14 amino acids. Trimming removed 9 bases from V and 3 bases from J; junction bases left unmatched: 6. Germline CDR1 is SGHAT and CDR2 is FQNNGV. The CDR3 reads CASSSGRLYNEQFF. Here the CDR3 DNA reads TGTGCCAGTTCGAGCGGGAGGCTCTACAATGAGCAGTTCTTC. Drawing the rest from reference TRBV11-2 and TRBJ2-1, the complete variable domain is EAGVAQSPRYKIIEKRQSVAFWCNPISGHATLYWYQQILGQGPKLLIQFQNNGVVDDSQLPKDRFSAERLKGVDSTLKIQPAKLEDSAVYLCASSSGRLYNEQFFGPGTRLTVL.

The chain uses TRBV20-1 and TRBJ1-1; D is undetermined. Per the germline V gene, CDR1 is DFQATT and CDR2 is SNEGSKA (reference sequence). This CDR3 is built from 10 residues. For the CDR3, the DNA is TGCAGGACCGCGGGAGGGGAAGCTTTCTTT. Its protein is CRTAGGEAFF.

The chain combines TRBV19 with TRBJ2-2; D might be TRBD1 (5 bases). V was trimmed by 5 bases and J by 7 bases, leaving 11 bases between them. The length of the CDR3 is 13 residues. CDR1 LNHDA and CDR2 SQIVND come from the germline V gene (reference sequence). The DNA of the CDR3 is TGTGCCAGTAGTCTAAAGCAGGGCGGGGAGCTGTTTTTT. As protein: CASSLKQGGELFF.